The 14 T cell receptor beta chains given below trace back to one sample, sequenced in a study of CD8 T cells in Susac syndrome. When the RNA was reverse transcribed, random hexamers were used with an input of about 0.5 to 1 ug. TCRdb analysed the immunoSEQ multiplex PCR reads with MiXCR anew, one entry per CDR3 protein. The table includes approximately 150,000 distinct CDR3 sequences, 90% to 95% detected once. Sequenced sample: CD4+ T cells from PBMCs. The receptors derive from a human donor with multiple sclerosis.

This clonotype was recorded only once. This chain joins TRBV28 and TRBJ2-7, with D unclear. The CDR3 is made up of 13 amino acids. V lost 5 bases to trimming and J lost 2 bases, with 10 bases between them. Looked up from germline, CDR1 is MDHEN and CDR2 is SYDVKM. DNA of the CDR3: TGTGCCAGCAGTCCTCTAGGGCCCTACGAGCAGTACTTC. Translating gives CASSPLGPYEQYF.

This clonotype was seen only once. The chain combines TRBV15 with TRBJ2-3; D unresolved. Per the germline V gene, CDR1 is LNHNV and CDR2 is YYDKDF (reference sequence). Trimming cost V 1 base and J 6 bases, with 5 bases left between them. This CDR3 is built from 12 residues. The CDR3: CATSRVSDTQYF. For the CDR3, the DNA is TGTGCCACCAGCAGAGTTTCGGATACGCAGTATTTT. Full variable domain (outside the CDR3, taken from reference TRBV15 and TRBJ2-3): DAMVIQNPRYQVTQFGKPVTLSCSQTLNHNVMYWYQQKSSQAPKLLFHYYDKDFNNEADTPDNFQSRRPNTSFCFLDIRSPGLGDTAMYLCATSRVSDTQYFGPGTRLTVL.

The chain links TRBV7-2 to TRBJ2-4, with TRBD1 identical over 12 bases. CDR1 is SGHTA, CDR2 FQGNSA, per germline. The CDR3 has 16 amino acids. V shed 3 bases and J 7 bases; nucleotides not matched to a gene: 7. The CDR3 spells CASSLGQGAGRNIQYF. In DNA form, the CDR3 reads TGTGCCAGCAGCTTGGGACAGGGGGCTGGGAGGAACATTCAGTACTTC.

For the CDR3, the DNA is TGTGCCAGCAGTGAAGGTGCCGAACAGGGGTATGGCTACACCTTC. This codes for CASSEGAEQGYGYTF. This chain joins TRBV2 and TRBJ1-2, with 7 bases that match TRBD1. The germline CDR1 and CDR2 sequences are SNHLY and FYNNEI. J gave up 5 bases and V 1 base, and 7 bases lay outside the gene matches. The CDR3 totals 15 residues.

J is TRBJ1-4 and V is TRBV12-3 or TRBV12-4; D gene ambiguous. CDR3 length: 14 residues. Trimming removed 2 bases from V and 2 bases from J, with 6 bases in between. CDR3 DNA: TGTGCCAGCAGTTTAATGCTGACTAATGAAAAACTGTTTTTT. This sequence encodes CASSLMLTNEKLFF.

The chain uses TRBV9 and TRBJ2-3; a possible D gene is TRBD2 (5 bases). Germline V gene lookup returns CDR1 SGDLS and CDR2 YYNGEE. The CDR3 spans 15 residues. V was pared by 1 base and J by 1 base, with 10 bases between. CDR3 loop: CASSVQGLGTDTQYF. The CDR3 coding sequence is TGTGCCAGCAGCGTACAAGGACTCGGCACAGATACGCAGTATTTT.

V gene TRBV5-1 combines with J gene TRBJ1-1; 7 nucleotides agree with TRBD1. The J segment lost 5 bases and the V segment lost 0 bases, leaving 10 bases of the junction unmatched. This CDR3 contains 16 residues. CDR1 is SGHRS, CDR2 YFSETQ, per germline. The CDR3 coding sequence is TGCGCCAGCAGCTTGGATTCTTCGACAGGGATGACTGAAGCTTTCTTT. Protein product: CASSLDSSTGMTEAFF.

This chain uses TRBV29-1 with TRBJ2-5, with 7 bases aligning to TRBD2. Germline CDR1 is SQVTM and CDR2 is ANQGSEA. The CDR3 is made up of 14 amino acids. After removal of 3 bases from V and 7 bases from J, the junction contained 11 bases not matched to a gene. The chain's CDR3 is CSVEDLARGGTQYF. The CDR3 DNA sequence: TGCAGCGTTGAGGACCTTGCCCGCGGGGGGACCCAGTACTTC.

The rearrangement links TRBV6-6 to TRBJ1-2, with TRBD1 matching over 7 bases. With V trimmed by 0 bases and J by 5 bases, 6 bases remained unmatched. Germline assignment: CDR1 MNHNY and CDR2 SVGAGI (reference sequence). The CDR3 spans 15 residues. The CDR3 loop reads CASSYSGTAGYGYTF. CDR3 DNA sequence: TGTGCCAGCAGTTACTCTGGGACAGCTGGTTATGGCTACACCTTC.

The chain uses TRBV15 and TRBJ1-4; TRBD1 might be the D (6 bases). The germline gives CDR1 LNHNV, CDR2 YYDKDF (reference sequence). CDR3 length: 19 residues. V was shortened by 8 bases and J by 1 base, with 26 bases between the two germline ends. The CDR3 coding sequence is TGTGCCACCGCGGGCGTGGTGGGGGCGCCGGGATTAACTAATGAAAAACTGTTTTTT. Its translation: CATAGVVGAPGLTNEKLFF.

The gene calls are TRBV12-3 or TRBV12-4 and TRBJ1-2; D not resolved. V was cut by 2 bases and J by 7 bases, with 8 bases left in between. The CDR3 totals 12 residues. CDR3: CASSLNQLGYTF. CDR3 nucleotide sequence: TGTGCCAGCAGTTTAAACCAACTTGGCTACACCTTC.

The V call is TRBV4-3, the J call TRBJ1-2; D might be TRBD1 (5 bases). CDR1 and CDR2 from the germline V gene are LGHNA and YSLEER. CDR3 length: 13 amino acids. V was trimmed by 0 bases and J by 8 bases, leaving 10 bases between them. CDR3 bases: TGCGCCAGCAGCCAAGATCGGGGGGTCGGCTACACCTTC. It specifies CASSQDRGVGYTF.

This chain connects TRBV4-3 to TRBJ2-7; D remains unclear. Trimming removed 1 base from V and 3 bases from J, with 7 bases in between. The CDR3 is 13 amino acids. CDR1 is LGHNA and CDR2 is YSLEER in the germline V gene. In nucleotides, the CDR3 is TGCGCCAGCAGCCAAGGGCTTGACTACGAGCAGTACTTC. It specifies CASSQGLDYEQYF.

This sequence joins TRBV7-2 and TRBJ2-4; weak D call: TRBD1 (5 bases). CDR3 length: 14 residues. The V end lost 4 bases, the J end lost 5 bases, and 12 bases lay between the germline ends. The germline CDR1 and CDR2 sequences are SGHTA and FQGNSA. The CDR3 DNA is TGTGCCAGCAGCTCCAGTGGCAGGGAAAACATTCAGTACTTC. It encodes CASSSSGRENIQYF.